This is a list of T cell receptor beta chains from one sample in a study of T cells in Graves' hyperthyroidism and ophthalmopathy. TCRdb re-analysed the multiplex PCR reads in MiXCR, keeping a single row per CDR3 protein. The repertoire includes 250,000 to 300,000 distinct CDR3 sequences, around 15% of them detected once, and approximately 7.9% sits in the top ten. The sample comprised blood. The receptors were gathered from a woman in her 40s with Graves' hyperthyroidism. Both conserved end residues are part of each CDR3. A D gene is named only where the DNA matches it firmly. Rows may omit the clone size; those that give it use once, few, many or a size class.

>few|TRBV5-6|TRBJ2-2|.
TGTGCCAGCAGCTTTTTAGAGTACACCGGGGAGCTGTTTTTT
CASSFLEYTGELFF
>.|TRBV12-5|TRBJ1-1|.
TGTGCTAGTGGTTTGGGGTTCTCATGGGTAGCTTTCTTT
CASGLGFSWVAFF
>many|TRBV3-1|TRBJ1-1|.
TGTGCCAGCAGCCATGCGGGGACTGAAGCTTTCTTT
CASSHAGTEAFF
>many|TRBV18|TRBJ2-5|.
TGTGCCAGCTCACCACGGGGGAGCCAAGAGACCCAGTACTTC
CASSPRGSQETQYF
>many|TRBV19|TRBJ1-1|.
TGTGCCAGTAGAACATCTTTTGGGGGGGTTGAAGCTTTCTTT
CASRTSFGGVEAFF
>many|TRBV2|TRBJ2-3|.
TGTGCCAGCAGTGAAGGGTCGGCCGCAGATACGCAGTATTTT
CASSEGSAADTQYF
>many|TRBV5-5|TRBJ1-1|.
TGTGCCAGCAGCCCCGGGACATATCGGACTGAAGCTTTCTTT
CASSPGTYRTEAFF
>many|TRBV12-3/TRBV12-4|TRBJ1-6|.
TGTGCCAGCAGTTTATCTACCAATAATTCACCCCTCCACTTT
CASSLSTNNSPLHF
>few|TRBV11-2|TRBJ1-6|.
TGTGCCAGCAGCTTAGGCGGACGCCAGATTTCACCCCTCCACTTT
CASSLGGRQISPLHF
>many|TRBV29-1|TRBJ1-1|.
TGCAGCGTTGACGGGGTAGGGAACACTGAAGCTTTCTTT
CSVDGVGNTEAFF
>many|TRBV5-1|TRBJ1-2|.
TGCGCCAGACTAGAGCCGAATTCTTCCTCTCCCATATATGGCTACACCTTC
CARLEPNSSSPIYGYTF
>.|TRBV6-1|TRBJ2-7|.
TGTGCCAGCAGTCGCCCCCGGGACTACGAGCAGTACTTC
CASSRPRDYEQYF
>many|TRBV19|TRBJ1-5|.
TGTGCCAGTAGTATCCGGTACCGTAGCAATCAGCCCCAGCATTTT
CASSIRYRSNQPQHF
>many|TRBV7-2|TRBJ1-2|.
TGTGCCAGCAGGCCGGTAGGGCAGGCCTATGGCTACACCTTC
CASRPVGQAYGYTF
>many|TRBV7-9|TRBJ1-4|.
TGTGCCAGCAGCTTCTCGGAGGGTAATGAAAAACTGTTTTTT
CASSFSEGNEKLFF
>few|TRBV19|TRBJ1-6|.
TGTGCCAGTAGTAGAGCGACAGATGGAAATTCACCCCTCCACTTT
CASSRATDGNSPLHF
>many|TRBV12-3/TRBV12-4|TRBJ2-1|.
TGTGCCAGCAGTTCGCCGTTGGGCGCGCAAGATGAGCAGTTCTTC
CASSSPLGAQDEQFF
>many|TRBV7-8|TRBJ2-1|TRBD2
TGTGCCAGCAGCTTTAGCGGGAGTTGGAATGAGCAGTTCTTC
CASSFSGSWNEQFF
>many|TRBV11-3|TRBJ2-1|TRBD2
TGTGCCAGCAGCCCCTCTAGCGGGAGGAGCAATGAGCAGTTCTTC
CASSPSSGRSNEQFF
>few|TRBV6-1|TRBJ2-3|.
TGTGCCAGCTCCTCTCGGGGGGCTTTTAAGGATACGCAGTATTTT
CASSSRGAFKDTQYF
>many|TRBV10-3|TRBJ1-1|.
TGTGCCATCAGTGAGGGGGGGCCCATGAACACTGAAGCTTTCTTT
CAISEGGPMNTEAFF
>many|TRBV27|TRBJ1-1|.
TGTGCCAGCAGTTTAGCGGGGGCCGCGAACACTGAAGCTTTCTTT
CASSLAGAANTEAFF
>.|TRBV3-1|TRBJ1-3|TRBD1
TGTGCCAGCAGCTTCGGCCGGGACAGTAGAAACACCATATATTTT
CASSFGRDSRNTIYF
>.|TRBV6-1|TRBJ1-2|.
TGTGCCAGCAGTCCCGGCCTGACCTCGGGCTACACCTTC
CASSPGLTSGYTF
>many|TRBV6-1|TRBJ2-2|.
TGTGCCAGCAGTTGGACGGGGAACACCGGGGAGCTGTTTTTT
CASSWTGNTGELFF
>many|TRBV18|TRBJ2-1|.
TGTGCCAGCTCACCAGCAGGCGTGTATGAGCAGTTCTTC
CASSPAGVYEQFF
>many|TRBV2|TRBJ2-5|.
TGTGCCAGCAGGCCTGGTACGGAGACCCAGTACTTC
CASRPGTETQYF
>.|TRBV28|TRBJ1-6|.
TGTGCCAGCAGTTTAGTCAGATGGTCACCCCTCCACTTT
CASSLVRWSPLHF
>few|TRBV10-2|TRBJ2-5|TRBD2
TGCGCCAGCAAAGGACTAGAAGAGACCCAGTACTTC
CASKGLEETQYF
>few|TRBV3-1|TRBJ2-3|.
TGTGCCAGCAGCCAAGGGTGGGCCAGGGCAGATACGCAGTATTTT
CASSQGWARADTQYF
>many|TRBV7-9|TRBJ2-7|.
TGTGCCAGCAGCTTAGTACCGACTAGCTCCTACGAGCAGTACTTC
CASSLVPTSSYEQYF
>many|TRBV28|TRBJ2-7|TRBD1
TGTGCCACACTACAGGGGCCCTCAGGGGCTTACGAGCAGTACTTC
CATLQGPSGAYEQYF
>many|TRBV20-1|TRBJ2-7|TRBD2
TGCAGTGCTGAAACTAGCGGTACCTACGAGCAGTACTTC
CSAETSGTYEQYF
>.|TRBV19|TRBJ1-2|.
TGTGCCAGTAGTTCGGGCGGATTTAACTATGGCTACACCTTC
CASSSGGFNYGYTF
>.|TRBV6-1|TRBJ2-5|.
TGTGCCAGCAGCTGGGGAATAGCTTCGGAGACCCAGTACTTC
CASSWGIASETQYF
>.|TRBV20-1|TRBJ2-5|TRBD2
TGCAGTGCTAGAGATGGAACTAGCGGGAGGGCGGAGACCCAGTACTTC
CSARDGTSGRAETQYF
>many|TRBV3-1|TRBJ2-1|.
TGTGCCAGCAGCCAACGCATCAGGGGTGAGCAGTTCTTC
CASSQRIRGEQFF
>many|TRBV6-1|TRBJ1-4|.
TGTGCCAGCAGTAGGACATCGTTCAATGAAAAACTGTTTTTT
CASSRTSFNEKLFF
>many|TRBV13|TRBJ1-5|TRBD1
TGTGCCAGCAGCTCGACAGGGAAACAGCCCCAGCATTTT
CASSSTGKQPQHF
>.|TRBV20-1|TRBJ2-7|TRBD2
TGCAGTGCTAGAGTTAGGCTAGCGGGGACCTACGAGCAGTACTTC
CSARVRLAGTYEQYF
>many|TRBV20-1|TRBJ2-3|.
TGCAGTGCTGGCACCTTCCGAGGGGCAGATACGCAGTATTTT
CSAGTFRGADTQYF
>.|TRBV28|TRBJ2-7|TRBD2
TGTGCCAGCAGGAAAACTAGCGGGGTCTACGAGCAGTACTTC
CASRKTSGVYEQYF
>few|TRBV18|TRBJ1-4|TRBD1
TGTGCCAGCTCACCGGCGGGGACAGTTAATGAAAAACTGTTTTTT
CASSPAGTVNEKLFF
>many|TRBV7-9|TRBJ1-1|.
TGTGCCAGCAGCTTAGCGGCCGGTTCTATAGCTGAAGCTTTCTTT
CASSLAAGSIAEAFF
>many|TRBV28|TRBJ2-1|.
TGTGCCAGCAGTTTGTCTCTTCCTTCCTACAATGAGCAGTTCTTC
CASSLSLPSYNEQFF
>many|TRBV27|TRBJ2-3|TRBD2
TGTGCCAGCAGTTTATCGAGCAGCGGGAGAGATACGCAGTATTTT
CASSLSSSGRDTQYF
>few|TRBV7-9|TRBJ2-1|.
TGTGCCAGCAGCACTCTGACTAGTTCCGGCAATGAGCAGTTCTTC
CASSTLTSSGNEQFF
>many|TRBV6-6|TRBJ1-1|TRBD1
TGTGCCAGCAGTTCCTCGGGACAGATGAACACTGAAGCTTTCTTT
CASSSSGQMNTEAFF